The 10 T cell receptor beta chains below were found in one sample sequenced in a study of T-cell reconstitution after alpha-beta-depleted transplantation in children (dated by TCRdb to between 2015 and 2016). Receptors were amplified or captured by PCR. For sequencing, an Illumina HiSeq 2500 was employed. To normalize quantification of the TCRbeta repertoire, the TCR libraries were built with molecular barcoding that relied on unique molecular identifiers. TCRdb's own reprocessing of the public reads used fastp at Q25 and MiXCR and kept productive beta chains. Rows with a matching CDR3 protein are joined into one entry that keeps the most common DNA and genes. The sample records about 72,000 distinct CDR3 sequences, approximately 7.4% of which are singletons. 2% to 3% of the sample comes from the top ten. Material: PBMCs from the stem cell graft donor, obtained from the stem cell graft. These receptors all come from a human donor who donated a stem cell graft to a child with acute lymphoblastic leukemia.

This clonotype was recorded many times. J is TRBJ2-2 and V is TRBV4-1; 14 bases line up with TRBD2. CDR3 length: 20 residues. V trimming: 0 bases; J trimming: 5 bases; junction bases outside the gene matches: 11. Germline CDR1 is MGHRA and CDR2 is YSYEKL. The CDR3 spells CASSQEGLGLAGERTGELFF. The CDR3, as DNA: TGCGCCAGCAGCCAAGAAGGGTTGGGACTAGCGGGAGAGCGGACCGGGGAGCTGTTTTTT.

By sample fraction, this clonotype is medium-sized. This chain links TRBV29-1 with TRBJ2-2; D gene unclear. V shed 3 bases and J shed 1 base, with 3 bases lying between them. The CDR3 consists of 12 residues. Germline lookup yields CDR1 SQVTM and CDR2 ANQGSEA. The CDR3 DNA sequence: TGCAGCGTTGATGGGAACACCGGGGAGCTGTTTTTT. It is translated as CSVDGNTGELFF.

This rearrangement joins TRBV5-4 to TRBJ2-7; D is unclear. This CDR3 is 11 amino acids long. The V gene lost 0 bases and the J gene lost 6 bases, with 4 bases spanning the gap. CDR1 is SGHNT, CDR2 YYREEE, per germline (reference sequence). The DNA for the CDR3 is TGTGCCAGCAGCTTGGGTGCCGAGCAGTACTTC. Encoded protein: CASSLGAEQYF.

In its sample, this clonotype was seen many times. This sequence joins TRBV29-1 and TRBJ2-5; D ambiguous. Germline V CDR1 and CDR2: SQVTM, ANQGSEA. The CDR3 is 13 residues long. Trimming removed 3 bases from V and 5 bases from J, with 13 bases in between. The CDR3 loop is CSVDSLLEETQYF. CDR3 nucleotide sequence: TGCAGCGTTGATTCGCTGCTGGAGGAGACCCAGTACTTC.

In this sample, this clonotype turned up many times. CDR3 bases: TGTGCCAGCAGCCTCTATAGCGGGGGGGCGATGTTCTTC. Its protein is CASSLYSGGAMFF. V and J are TRBV7-2 and TRBJ2-1, with TRBD2 identical over 11 bases. This CDR3 has 13 residues. After removal of 5 bases from V and 15 bases from J, the junction contained 9 bases not matched to a gene. The germline V gene has CDR1 SGHTA and CDR2 FQGNSA.

V gene TRBV7-2 combines with J gene TRBJ2-3; D is ambiguous. The CDR3 runs to 13 residues. The germline V gene encodes CDR1 SGHTA and CDR2 FQGNSA. The V end lost 1 base, the J end lost 4 bases, and 6 bases lay between the germline ends. CDR3: CASSLVGSDTQYF. The DNA for the CDR3 is TGTGCCAGCAGCTTAGTGGGGTCAGATACGCAGTATTTT.

The rearrangement joins TRBV20-1 to TRBJ1-5; TRBD1 might be the D (6 bases). In germline, CDR1 is DFQATT, CDR2 SNEGSKA (reference sequence). CDR3 length equals 17 residues. Trimming pared 7 bases from V and 0 bases from J, leaving 22 bases between. The CDR3 loop is CSVRGQGRGFSNQPQHF. The CDR3 DNA follows: TGCAGTGTTAGGGGCCAGGGGCGGGGGTTTAGCAATCAGCCCCAGCATTTT.

This clonotype was counted only a few times. This chain uses TRBV28 with TRBJ2-1; 7 positions agree with TRBD2. Germline V gene lookup returns CDR1 MDHEN and CDR2 SYDVKM. The CDR3 covers 15 residues. The V gene end was trimmed by 4 bases and the J gene end by 8 bases; junction bases not matched to a gene: 11. The CDR3 is CASSSPMTSLHEQFF. In DNA form, the CDR3 reads TGTGCCAGCAGTTCCCCAATGACTAGCCTGCATGAGCAGTTCTTC.

This clonotype has at least ten counts. This chain uses TRBV7-2 with TRBJ1-4; D is unresolved. The germline gives CDR1 SGHTA, CDR2 FQGNSA. Trimming left V 5 bases short and J 4 bases short, with 11 bases between. This CDR3 has 14 amino acids. The CDR3 DNA is TGTGCCAGCAGCGTCGGACCTAGTAATGAAAAACTGTTTTTT. Translated, it gives CASSVGPSNEKLFF.

This clonotype was seen only a few times. This chain links TRBV5-4 with TRBJ2-3; 10 nucleotides agree with TRBD2. The germline gives CDR1 SGHNT, CDR2 YYREEE (reference sequence). CDR3 length: 16 amino acids. Germline trimming cut 3 bases from V and 4 bases from J; bases unmatched to any gene: 8. The CDR3 region is CASSWEGLARADTQYF. The CDR3 DNA follows: TGTGCCAGCAGCTGGGAGGGACTAGCGAGGGCAGATACGCAGTATTTT.